Listed here are 15 T cell receptor beta chains from one sample, sequenced in a study of T cell responses to AZD1222 COVID-19 vaccine. TCRdb keeps only in-frame clones here, not all; method: immunoSEQ multiplex PCR. The sample consists of 120,000 to 150,000 clones, around 90% of them appearing once. Material: peripheral blood, obtained on day 0 of AZD1222 vaccination. Receptors originate from an adult in good health.

This chain connects TRBV18 to TRBJ1-6; D call uncertain. This CDR3 has 13 residues. The V gene's germline CDR1 is KGHSH and CDR2 LQKENI. With 6 bases removed from V and 5 bases from J, the gap between germline ends came to 8 bases. The CDR3 reads CASSPTDNSPLHF. CDR3 DNA sequence: TGTGCCAGCTCGCCTACGGATAATTCACCCCTCCACTTT. The complete variable domain, with remaining parts taken from reference TRBV18 and TRBJ1-6, reads NAGVMQNPRHLVRRRGQEARLRCSPMKGHSHVYWYRQLPEEGLKFMVYLQKENIIDESGMPKERFSAEFPKEGPSILRIQQVVRGDSAAYFCASSPTDNSPLHFGNGTRLTVT.

The rearrangement joins TRBV7-9 to TRBJ1-1, with D hard to call. Germline V gene data show CDR1 as SEHNR and CDR2 as FQNEAQ (reference sequence). Trimming took off 4 bases at V and 3 bases at J, with 18 bases between the two ends. The CDR3 has 16 amino acids. This CDR3 reads CASSSVGQQGYTEAFF. CDR3 DNA: TGTGCCAGCAGCTCCGTTGGGCAGCAAGGGTACACTGAAGCTTTCTTT.

The chain couples TRBV10-3 to TRBJ1-2, with D tentatively TRBD1 (6 bases). Trimming left V 6 bases short and J 4 bases short, with 18 bases between. The CDR3 is made up of 15 amino acids. Germline V gene sequence: CDR1 ENHRY, CDR2 SYGVKD. CDR3 loop: CAIRGAGRSFYGYTF. The CDR3 DNA reads as TGTGCCATCAGGGGGGCAGGGCGGTCTTTCTATGGCTACACCTTC.

In DNA form, the CDR3 reads TGTGCCAGCAGTCCCTCGGGGGGAGGAAACTATGGCTACACCTTC. Protein: CASSPSGGGNYGYTF. The chain couples TRBV7-3 to TRBJ1-2; D possibly corresponds to TRBD1 (5 bases). The germline V and J ends were trimmed by 6 bases and 2 bases, with 16 bases remaining between them. Looked up from germline, CDR1 is SGHTA and CDR2 is FQGTGA. The CDR3 is made up of 15 amino acids.

V and J are TRBV7-2 and TRBJ2-7; D is perhaps TRBD2 (5 bases). Germline values: CDR1 SGHTA, CDR2 FQGNSA. The CDR3 has 12 residues. The V and J ends lost 3 bases and 4 bases respectively, with 7 bases between them. CDR3 nucleotides: TGTGCCAGCAGCTTTCTAGCTTACGAGCAGTACTTC. This gives the protein CASSFLAYEQYF.

About this clone itself: Compared with germline, one end of the junction differs, possibly owing to a read error. This chain joins TRBV2 and TRBJ1-1; possibly TRBD1 for D (5 bases). Germline V gene lookup returns CDR1 SNHLY and CDR2 FYNNEI. The CDR3 is 14 residues long. CDR3 residues: CASTERGWRSEAFF. The CDR3 DNA reads as TGTGCCAGCACTGAACGGGGGTGGAGGTCTGAAGCTTTCTTT.

V and J are TRBV27 and TRBJ2-1; TRBD2 matches 12 bases. The CDR3 spans 16 residues. Germline-derived CDR1 and CDR2 are MNHEY and SMNVEV (reference sequence). V lost 2 bases to trimming and J lost 7 bases; unmatched junction nucleotides: 6. The chain's CDR3 is CASSLGIGLAGNEQFF. CDR3 in DNA: TGTGCCAGCAGTTTAGGTATCGGACTAGCGGGAAATGAGCAGTTCTTC.

The chain couples TRBV13 to TRBJ1-1; D gene unclear. V gave up 4 bases and J gave up 4 bases, with 10 bases separating them. CDR1 and CDR2 from the germline V gene are PRHDT and FYEKMQ (reference sequence). The length of the CDR3 is 13 residues. CDR3 sequence reads: CASSSIRATEAFF. CDR3 coding DNA: TGTGCCAGCAGCTCTATAAGGGCCACTGAAGCTTTCTTT. Full variable domain (remainder filled in from reference TRBV13 and TRBJ1-1): AAGVIQSPRHLIKEKRETATLKCYPIPRHDTVYWYQQGPGQDPQFLISFYEKMQSDKGSIPDRFSAQQFSDYHSELNMSSLELGDSALYFCASSSIRATEAFFGQGTRLTVV.

The chain combines TRBV6-1 with TRBJ2-1; the D is unclear. V was pared by 2 bases and J by 1 base, with 12 bases between. Germline CDR1 and CDR2: MNHNS and SASEGT. The CDR3 totals 16 residues. The CDR3 sequence: CASSESTFGSYNEQFF. CDR3 nucleotide sequence: TGTGCCAGCAGTGAAAGCACATTCGGATCCTACAATGAGCAGTTCTTC.

The rearrangement uses TRBV19 and TRBJ1-5; D not resolved. From germline, CDR1 is LNHDA and CDR2 SQIVND (reference sequence). The CDR3 is 15 residues long. V lost 3 bases and J 0 bases, leaving 9 bases between the germline ends. CDR3 region: CASSIPGNSNQPQHF. DNA for the CDR3: TGTGCCAGTAGTATCCCCGGGAATAGCAATCAGCCCCAGCATTTT.

A note on this clone: Other DNA sequences of this sample code for an identical CDR3. The chain carries TRBV5-5 and TRBJ2-1; 8 bases fit TRBD2. The CDR3 length is 15 residues. V was clipped by 2 bases and J by 2 bases; unmatched bases: 3. The V gene's germline CDR1 is SGHKS and CDR2 YYEKEE (reference sequence). This CDR3 is CASSFLAGTYNEQFF. As DNA, the CDR3 is TGTGCCAGCAGCTTCTTAGCGGGGACCTACAATGAGCAGTTCTTC.

This sequence joins TRBV2 and TRBJ2-5; D possibly corresponds to TRBD2 (5 bases). This CDR3 is 11 amino acids long. V gave up 6 bases and J gave up 5 bases, with 7 bases separating them. CDR1 SNHLY and CDR2 FYNNEI come from the germline V gene. The CDR3: CASSGLETQYF. The CDR3 DNA is TGTGCCAGCAGCGGACTGGAGACCCAGTACTTC.

This chain links TRBV5-4 with TRBJ2-3; D remains ambiguous. The CDR3 runs to 12 residues. Germline loops: CDR1 SGHNT, CDR2 YYREEE (reference sequence). The germline V and J ends were trimmed by 4 bases and 5 bases, with 8 bases remaining between them. In DNA form, the CDR3 reads TGTGCCAGCAGCCTTGCAGGAGATACGCAGTATTTT. It specifies CASSLAGDTQYF.

The V and J genes are TRBV4-1 and TRBJ2-5, with D perhaps being TRBD1 or TRBD2 (5 bases each). Germline V gene sequence: CDR1 MGHRA, CDR2 YSYEKL. Trimming removed 4 bases at V and 4 bases at J, with 19 bases between. The CDR3 is 16 amino acids. The CDR3 DNA reads TGCGCCAGCAGCCGTCTTTCCGGGACCGCACGAGAGACCCAGTACTTC. Its protein product is CASSRLSGTARETQYF.

The rearrangement joins TRBV7-3 to TRBJ2-7, with a weak D call TRBD1 (6 bases). Trimming took off 3 bases at V and 2 bases at J, with 8 bases between the two ends. The CDR3 is 13 residues long. The germline V gene encodes CDR1 SGHTA and CDR2 FQGTGA. The CDR3 sequence: CASSLDSTYEQYF. CDR3 in DNA: TGTGCCAGCAGCTTGGACAGTACCTACGAGCAGTACTTC. Full variable domain (remainder filled in from reference TRBV7-3 and TRBJ2-7): GAGVSQTPSNKVTEKGKYVELRCDPISGHTALYWYRQSLGQGPEFLIYFQGTGAADDSGLPNDRFFAVRPEGSVSTLKIQRTERGDSAVYLCASSLDSTYEQYFGPGTRLTVT.